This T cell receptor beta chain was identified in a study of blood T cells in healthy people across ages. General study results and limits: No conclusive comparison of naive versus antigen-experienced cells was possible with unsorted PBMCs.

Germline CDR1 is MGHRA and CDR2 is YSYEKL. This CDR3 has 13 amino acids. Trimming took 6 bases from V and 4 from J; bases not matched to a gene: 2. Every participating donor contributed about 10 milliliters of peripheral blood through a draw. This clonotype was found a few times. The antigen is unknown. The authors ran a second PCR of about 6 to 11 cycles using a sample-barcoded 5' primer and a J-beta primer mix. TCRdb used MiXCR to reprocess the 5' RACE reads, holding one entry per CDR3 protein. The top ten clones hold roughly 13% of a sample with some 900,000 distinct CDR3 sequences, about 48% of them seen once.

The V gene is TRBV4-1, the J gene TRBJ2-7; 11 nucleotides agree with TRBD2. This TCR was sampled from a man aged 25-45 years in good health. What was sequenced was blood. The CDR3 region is CASSGTSGYEQYF. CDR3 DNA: TGCGCCAGCAGTGGGACTAGCGGATACGAGCAGTACTTC.